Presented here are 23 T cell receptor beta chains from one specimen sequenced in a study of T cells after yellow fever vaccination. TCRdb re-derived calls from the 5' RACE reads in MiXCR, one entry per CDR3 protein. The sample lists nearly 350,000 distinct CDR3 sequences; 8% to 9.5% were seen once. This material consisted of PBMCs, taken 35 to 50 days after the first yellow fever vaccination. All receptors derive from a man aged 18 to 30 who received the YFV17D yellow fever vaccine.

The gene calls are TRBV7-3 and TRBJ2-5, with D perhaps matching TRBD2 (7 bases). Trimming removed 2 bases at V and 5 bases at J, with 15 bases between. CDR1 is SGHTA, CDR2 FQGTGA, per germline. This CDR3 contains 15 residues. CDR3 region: CASSLLGGAGETQYF. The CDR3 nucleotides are TGTGCCAGCAGCTTACTAGGGGGGGCTGGGGAGACCCAGTACTTC.

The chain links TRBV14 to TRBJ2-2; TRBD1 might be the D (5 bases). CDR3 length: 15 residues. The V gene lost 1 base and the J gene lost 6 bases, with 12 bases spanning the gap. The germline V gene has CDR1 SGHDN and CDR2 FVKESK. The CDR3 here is CASSQVGAPAGELFF. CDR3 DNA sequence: TGTGCCAGCAGCCAAGTAGGGGCCCCAGCCGGGGAGCTGTTTTTT.

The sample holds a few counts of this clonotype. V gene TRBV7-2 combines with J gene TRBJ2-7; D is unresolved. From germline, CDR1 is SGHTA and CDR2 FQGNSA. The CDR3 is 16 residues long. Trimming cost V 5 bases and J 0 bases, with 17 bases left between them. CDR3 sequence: CASSPSWAPSSYEQYF. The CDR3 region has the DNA TGTGCCAGCAGCCCCTCCTGGGCCCCGAGCTCCTACGAGCAGTACTTC.

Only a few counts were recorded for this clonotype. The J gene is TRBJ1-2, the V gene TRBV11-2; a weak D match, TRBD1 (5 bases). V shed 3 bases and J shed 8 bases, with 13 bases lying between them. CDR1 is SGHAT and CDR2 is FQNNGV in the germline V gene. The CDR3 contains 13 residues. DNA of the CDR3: TGTGCCAGCAGCTTGGGGGACTATGAGGGCTACACCTTC. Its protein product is CASSLGDYEGYTF.

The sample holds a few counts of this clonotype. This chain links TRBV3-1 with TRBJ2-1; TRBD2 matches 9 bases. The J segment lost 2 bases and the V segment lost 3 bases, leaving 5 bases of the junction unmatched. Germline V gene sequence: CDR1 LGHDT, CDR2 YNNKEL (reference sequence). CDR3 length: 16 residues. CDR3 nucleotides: TGTGCCAGCAGCCACCGGGCTAGCGGGACCTACAATGAGCAGTTCTTC. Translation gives CASSHRASGTYNEQFF.

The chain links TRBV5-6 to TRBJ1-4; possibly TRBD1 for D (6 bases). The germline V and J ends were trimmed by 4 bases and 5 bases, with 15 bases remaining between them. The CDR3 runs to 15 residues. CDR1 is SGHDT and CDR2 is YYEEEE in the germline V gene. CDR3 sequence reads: CASSPYRAGNEKLFF. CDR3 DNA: TGTGCCAGCAGCCCGTACAGGGCGGGAAATGAAAAACTGTTTTTT.

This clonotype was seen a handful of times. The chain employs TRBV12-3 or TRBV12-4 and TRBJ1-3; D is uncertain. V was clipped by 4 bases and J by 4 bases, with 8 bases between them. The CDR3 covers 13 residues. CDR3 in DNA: TGTGCCAGCAGTTATTCTCTAGGAAACACCATATATTTT. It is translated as CASSYSLGNTIYF.

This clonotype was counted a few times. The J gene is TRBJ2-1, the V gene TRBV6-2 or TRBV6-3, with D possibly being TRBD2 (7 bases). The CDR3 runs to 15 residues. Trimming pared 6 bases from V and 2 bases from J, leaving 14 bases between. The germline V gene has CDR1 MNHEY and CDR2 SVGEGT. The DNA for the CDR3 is TGTGCCAGCAGCCGTGGGGGGGACACCTACAATGAGCAGTTCTTC. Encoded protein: CASSRGGDTYNEQFF.

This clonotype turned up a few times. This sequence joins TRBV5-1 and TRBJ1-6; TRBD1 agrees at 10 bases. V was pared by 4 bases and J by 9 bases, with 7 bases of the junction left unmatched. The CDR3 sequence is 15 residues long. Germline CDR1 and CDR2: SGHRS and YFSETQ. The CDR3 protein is CASSGPGTGVSPLHF. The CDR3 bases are TGCGCCAGCAGCGGGCCCGGGACAGGGGTTTCACCCCTCCACTTT.

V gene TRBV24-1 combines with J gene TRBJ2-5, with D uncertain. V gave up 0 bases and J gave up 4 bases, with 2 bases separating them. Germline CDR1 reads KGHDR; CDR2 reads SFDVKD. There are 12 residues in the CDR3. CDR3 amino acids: CATSDLVETQYF. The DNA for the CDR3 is TGTGCCACCAGTGATTTGGTAGAGACCCAGTACTTC.

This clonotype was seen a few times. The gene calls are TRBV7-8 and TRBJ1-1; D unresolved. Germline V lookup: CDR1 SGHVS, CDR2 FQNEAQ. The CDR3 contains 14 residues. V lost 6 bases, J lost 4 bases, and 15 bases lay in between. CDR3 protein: CASSYRAGSTEAFF. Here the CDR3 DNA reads TGTGCCAGCAGTTACCGTGCGGGCAGCACTGAAGCTTTCTTT.

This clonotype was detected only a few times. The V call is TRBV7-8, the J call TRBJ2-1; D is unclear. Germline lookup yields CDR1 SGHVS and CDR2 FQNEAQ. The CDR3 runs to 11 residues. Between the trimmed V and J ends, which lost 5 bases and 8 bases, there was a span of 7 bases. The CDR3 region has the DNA TGTGCCAGCAGCCTAATCGATGAGCAGTTCTTC. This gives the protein CASSLIDEQFF.

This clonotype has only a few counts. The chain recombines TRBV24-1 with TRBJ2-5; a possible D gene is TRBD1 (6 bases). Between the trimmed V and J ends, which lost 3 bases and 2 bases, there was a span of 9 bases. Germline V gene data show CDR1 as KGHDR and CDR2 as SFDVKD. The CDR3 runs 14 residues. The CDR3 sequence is CATSDPGQQETQYF. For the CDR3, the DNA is TGTGCCACCAGTGATCCTGGACAGCAAGAGACCCAGTACTTC.

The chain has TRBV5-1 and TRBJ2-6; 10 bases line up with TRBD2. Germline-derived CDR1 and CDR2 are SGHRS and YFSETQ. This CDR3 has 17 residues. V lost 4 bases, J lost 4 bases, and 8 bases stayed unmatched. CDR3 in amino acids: CASSAGLAASGANVLTF. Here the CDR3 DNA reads TGCGCCAGCAGCGCCGGACTAGCGGCATCCGGGGCCAACGTCCTGACTTTC.

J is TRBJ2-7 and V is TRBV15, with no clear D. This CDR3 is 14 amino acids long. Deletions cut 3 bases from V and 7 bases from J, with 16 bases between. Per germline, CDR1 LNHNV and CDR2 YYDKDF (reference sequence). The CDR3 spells CATSSETDLGEQYV. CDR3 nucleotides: TGTGCCACCAGCAGTGAAACAGACCTTGGGGAGCAGTACGTC.

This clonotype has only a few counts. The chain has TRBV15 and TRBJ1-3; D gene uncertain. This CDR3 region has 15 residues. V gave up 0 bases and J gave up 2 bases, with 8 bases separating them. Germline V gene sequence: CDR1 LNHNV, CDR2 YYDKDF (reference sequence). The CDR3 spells CATSRDIGAGNTIYF. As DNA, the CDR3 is TGTGCCACCAGCAGAGATATCGGGGCTGGAAACACCATATATTTT.

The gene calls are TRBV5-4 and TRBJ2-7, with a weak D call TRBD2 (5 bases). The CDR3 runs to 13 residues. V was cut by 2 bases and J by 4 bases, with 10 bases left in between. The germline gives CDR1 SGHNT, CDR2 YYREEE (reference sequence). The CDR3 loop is CASSLDYEYEQYV. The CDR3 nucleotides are TGTGCCAGCAGCTTAGACTACGAATACGAGCAGTACGTC.

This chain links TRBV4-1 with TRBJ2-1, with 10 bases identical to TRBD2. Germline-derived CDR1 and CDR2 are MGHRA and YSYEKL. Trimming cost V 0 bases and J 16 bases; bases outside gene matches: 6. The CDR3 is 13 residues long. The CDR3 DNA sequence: TGCGCCAGCAGCCAAGAGCAGCGGGGGGGCGTCTTCTTC. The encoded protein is CASSQEQRGGVFF.

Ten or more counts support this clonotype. This chain's CDR3 is CASTGGQSSGANVLTF. DNA of the CDR3: TGCGCCAGCACGGGGGGACAGAGCTCTGGGGCCAACGTCCTGACTTTC. The chain recombines TRBV5-1 with TRBJ2-6; D is tentatively TRBD1 or TRBD2 (7 bases each). Germline assignment: CDR1 SGHRS and CDR2 YFSETQ. The CDR3 consists of 16 residues. Trimming took 6 bases from V and 0 from J, leaving 13 bases between them.

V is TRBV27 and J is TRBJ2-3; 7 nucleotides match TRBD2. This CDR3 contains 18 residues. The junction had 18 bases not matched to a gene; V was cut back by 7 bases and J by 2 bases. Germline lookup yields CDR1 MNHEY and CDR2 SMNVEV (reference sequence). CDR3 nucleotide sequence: TGTGCCAGCATCACCCAACCCCCAAGCGGGGCCCCCACAGATACGCAGTATTTT. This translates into CASITQPPSGAPTDTQYF.

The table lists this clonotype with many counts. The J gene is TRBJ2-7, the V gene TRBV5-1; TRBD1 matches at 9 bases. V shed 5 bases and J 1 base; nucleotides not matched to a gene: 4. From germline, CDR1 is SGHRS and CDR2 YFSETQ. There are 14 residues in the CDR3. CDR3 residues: CASSPDRGSYEQYF. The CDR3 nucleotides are TGCGCCAGCAGTCCGGACAGGGGTTCCTACGAGCAGTACTTC.

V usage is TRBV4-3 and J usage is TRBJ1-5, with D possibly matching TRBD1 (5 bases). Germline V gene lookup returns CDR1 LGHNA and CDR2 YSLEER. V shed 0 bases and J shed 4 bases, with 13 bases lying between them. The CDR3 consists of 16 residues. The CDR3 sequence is CASSQDLGVGNQPQHF. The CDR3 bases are TGCGCCAGCAGCCAAGACCTAGGGGTTGGGAATCAGCCCCAGCATTTT.

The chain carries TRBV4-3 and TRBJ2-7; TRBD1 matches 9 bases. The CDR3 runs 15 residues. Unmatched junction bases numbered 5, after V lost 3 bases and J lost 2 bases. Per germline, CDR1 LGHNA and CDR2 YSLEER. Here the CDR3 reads CASSQSGQGPYEQYF. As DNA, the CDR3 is TGCGCCAGCAGCCAGTCGGGACAGGGTCCCTACGAGCAGTACTTC.